A selection of T cell receptor beta chains follows, all from one sample in a study of identical twins. TCRdb reprocessed the 5' RACE reads via MiXCR and lists one record per CDR3 protein. The sample has more than 1.5 million distinct CDR3 sequences, less than 35% seen once. Material: cord blood. The receptors derive from a newborn girl in good health. Each CDR3 is given with its conserved first and last residue. Each record gives: D gene, V gene, J gene, clone size, CDR3 protein, CDR3 DNA. The D gene is left open where the match is weak. Clone sizes are given selectively: once, few, many, or a class where the clone is expanded.

d_call: TRBD1
v_call: TRBV6-4
j_call: TRBJ1-2
clone_size: NA
cdr3_aa: CASSDSWQGANYGYTF
cdr3_nt: TGTGCCAGCAGTGACTCGTGGCAGGGGGCTAACTATGGCTACACCTTC

d_call: NA
v_call: TRBV7-6
j_call: TRBJ2-7
clone_size: few
cdr3_aa: CASSPRKGSSYEQYF
cdr3_nt: TGTGCCAGCAGCCCCCGCAAGGGGAGCTCCTACGAGCAGTACTTC

d_call: TRBD2
v_call: TRBV20-1
j_call: TRBJ2-3
clone_size: NA
cdr3_aa: CSAQGLAGTDTQYF
cdr3_nt: TGCAGTGCCCAAGGGCTAGCGGGCACAGATACGCAGTATTTT

d_call: NA
v_call: TRBV29-1
j_call: TRBJ1-1
clone_size: few
cdr3_aa: CSVEGSWNTEAFF
cdr3_nt: TGCAGCGTTGAAGGATCATGGAACACTGAAGCTTTCTTT

d_call: TRBD1
v_call: TRBV11-2
j_call: TRBJ1-5
clone_size: NA
cdr3_aa: CASSRTGGVGNQPQHF
cdr3_nt: TGTGCCAGTAGCAGGACAGGGGGGGTCGGCAATCAGCCCCAGCATTTT

d_call: NA
v_call: TRBV4-2
j_call: TRBJ2-3
clone_size: few
cdr3_aa: CASSQELVVRTDTQYF
cdr3_nt: TGTGCCAGCAGCCAAGAACTAGTTGTTAGGACAGATACGCAGTATTTT

d_call: NA
v_call: TRBV6-2/TRBV6-3
j_call: TRBJ2-7
clone_size: once
cdr3_aa: CASRRPPGSPSYEQYF
cdr3_nt: TGTGCCAGCCGTCGGCCCCCCGGCAGCCCCTCCTACGAGCAGTACTTC

d_call: NA
v_call: TRBV28
j_call: TRBJ2-2
clone_size: NA
cdr3_aa: CASSFRRLANTGELFF
cdr3_nt: TGTGCCAGCAGTTTCCGGCGCCTCGCGAACACCGGGGAGCTGTTTTTT

d_call: NA
v_call: TRBV7-8
j_call: TRBJ2-7
clone_size: NA
cdr3_aa: CASSLGEFSSYEQYF
cdr3_nt: TGTGCCAGCAGCTTAGGGGAGTTCTCCTCCTACGAGCAGTACTTC

d_call: TRBD1
v_call: TRBV20-1
j_call: TRBJ1-6
clone_size: NA
cdr3_aa: CSARYNGQGNNSPLHF
cdr3_nt: TGCAGTGCTAGATACAACGGACAGGGGAATAATTCACCCCTCCACTTT

d_call: NA
v_call: TRBV29-1
j_call: TRBJ1-2
clone_size: NA
cdr3_aa: CSLPKFPRSYGYTF
cdr3_nt: TGCAGCCTGCCGAAGTTCCCTCGCTCCTATGGCTACACCTTC

d_call: NA
v_call: TRBV4-1
j_call: TRBJ2-1
clone_size: NA
cdr3_aa: CASSQVGLAEQFF
cdr3_nt: TGCGCCAGCAGCCAAGTAGGGCTAGCGGAGCAGTTCTTC

d_call: NA
v_call: TRBV29-1
j_call: TRBJ2-1
clone_size: many
cdr3_aa: CSVGWRNYNEQFF
cdr3_nt: TGCAGCGTGGGGTGGCGGAACTACAATGAGCAGTTCTTC

d_call: NA
v_call: TRBV29-1
j_call: TRBJ1-2
clone_size: few
cdr3_aa: CSVGQAGYTF
cdr3_nt: TGCAGCGTTGGACAGGCTGGCTACACCTTC

d_call: NA
v_call: TRBV4-1
j_call: TRBJ1-6
clone_size: NA
cdr3_aa: CASSHLWQENSPLHF
cdr3_nt: TGCGCCAGCAGCCATCTTTGGCAGGAGAATTCACCCCTCCACTTT

d_call: TRBD2
v_call: TRBV2
j_call: TRBJ2-7
clone_size: few
cdr3_aa: CASSEVAGVSYEQYF
cdr3_nt: TGTGCCAGCAGTGAGGTAGCGGGGGTCTCCTACGAGCAGTACTTC

d_call: TRBD2
v_call: TRBV20-1
j_call: TRBJ2-3
clone_size: NA
cdr3_aa: CGLLAGGPVADTQYF
cdr3_nt: TGCGGACTCCTAGCGGGAGGGCCGGTTGCAGATACGCAGTATTTT